The 25 T cell receptor beta chains below come from one sample, sequenced in a study of cytomegalovirus exposure and HLA in healthy donors. Primers included in the PCR were 60 Vbeta and 13 Jbeta primers. Method: immunoSEQ multiplex PCR; TCRdb's copy keeps in-frame clones and lacks some. The top ten hold 6% to 7% of the sample, which has tens of thousands of clones, about 81% seen once. Sequenced input: PBMCs. The receptors were gathered from a man aged 25-45 years in good health and CMV-seropositive.

The chain combines TRBV9 with TRBJ1-1; D is possibly TRBD1 (5 bases). Trimming left V 3 bases short and J 4 bases short, with 13 bases between. This CDR3 is built from 14 residues. Germline lookup yields CDR1 SGDLS and CDR2 YYNGEE. DNA for the CDR3: TGTGCCAGCAGCGCGGGGGGGGGATCCACTGAAGCTTTCTTT. This gives the protein CASSAGGGSTEAFF.

The rearrangement uses TRBV5-6 and TRBJ2-2, with TRBD1 matching over 8 bases. After removal of 5 bases from V and 7 bases from J, the junction contained 7 bases not matched to a gene. This CDR3 region has 14 residues. CDR1 SGHDT and CDR2 YYEEEE come from the germline V gene. DNA for the CDR3: TGTGCCAGCAGGTCCAGGGGGCTGGTCGGGGAGCTGTTTTTT. It codes for CASRSRGLVGELFF.

DNA for the CDR3: TGCGCCACCGCGGCGGGCAGCGGGGCCACAGATACGCAGTATTTT. This sequence encodes CATAAGSGATDTQYF. The chain joins TRBV10-1 to TRBJ2-3; 7 bases align to TRBD2. V was clipped by 10 bases and J by 2 bases; unmatched bases: 12. Germline CDR1 is WNHNN and CDR2 is SYGVQD (reference sequence). The CDR3 has 15 residues.

The V and J genes are TRBV9 and TRBJ2-5; possibly TRBD1 for D (6 bases). This CDR3 spans 14 amino acids. The germline V gene encodes CDR1 SGDLS and CDR2 YYNGEE. The V end lost 3 bases, the J end lost 5 bases, and 14 bases lay between the germline ends. CDR3 DNA: TGTGCCAGCAGCGGATTACAGGGACGCGAGACCCAGTACTTC. This encodes CASSGLQGRETQYF.

The chain carries TRBV28 and TRBJ1-3; the match to TRBD1 covers 10 bases. CDR3 length: 14 amino acids. Looked up from germline, CDR1 is MDHEN and CDR2 is SYDVKM. This chain's CDR3 is CVGTGARSGNTIYF. CDR3 nucleotide sequence: TGTGTGGGGACAGGGGCCCGCTCTGGAAACACCATATATTTT.

This chain links TRBV28 with TRBJ2-7; D ambiguous. This CDR3 spans 11 amino acids. The ends were cut back, 3 bases at V and 7 bases at J, with 7 bases in the middle. In germline, CDR1 is MDHEN, CDR2 SYDVKM. For the CDR3, the DNA is TGTGCCAGCAGTTTCAACATGGAGCAGTACTTC. Protein: CASSFNMEQYF.

This chain links TRBV2 with TRBJ1-2, with D possibly TRBD1 on 6 matching bases. The germline CDR1 and CDR2 sequences are SNHLY and FYNNEI. The CDR3 contains 13 residues. Between the trimmed V and J ends, which lost 5 bases and 5 bases, there was a span of 12 bases. For the CDR3, the DNA is TGTGCCAGCAGTTTTGACAGGAGTTATGGCTACACCTTC. Translating gives CASSFDRSYGYTF.

The rearrangement links TRBV6-1 to TRBJ1-2; 7 nucleotides line up with TRBD1. From germline, CDR1 is MNHNS and CDR2 SASEGT. J gave up 8 bases and V 3 bases, and 12 bases lay outside the gene matches. This CDR3 is 15 amino acids long. The CDR3, as DNA: TGTGCCAGCAGTGACCCCCCCGACAGGGTCGGAGGCTACACCTTC. Residues: CASSDPPDRVGGYTF.

This clone has more than one count but fewer than ten. The chain joins TRBV5-1 to TRBJ2-1, with D possibly being TRBD1 (5 bases). Germline V gives CDR1 SGHRS, CDR2 YFSETQ. The CDR3 has 14 residues. V shed 1 base and J shed 5 bases, with 10 bases lying between them. CDR3 in amino acids: CASSLYPGNNEQFF. The CDR3 nucleotides read TGCGCCAGCAGCTTGTATCCAGGGAACAATGAGCAGTTCTTC.

The V gene is TRBV10-3, the J gene TRBJ2-7; 8 bases match TRBD2. Trimming took 6 bases from V and 6 from J; bases not matched to a gene: 13. Germline V gene sequence: CDR1 ENHRY, CDR2 SYGVKD. The CDR3 runs 15 residues. This CDR3 is CAISRPGGSLFEQYF. Here the CDR3 DNA reads TGTGCCATCAGCCGACCGGGGGGGAGTCTCTTCGAGCAGTACTTC.

The J gene is TRBJ1-4, the V gene TRBV27, with a weak D call TRBD1 (6 bases). Germline values: CDR1 MNHEY, CDR2 SMNVEV (reference sequence). The CDR3 sequence is 15 residues long. The germline V and J ends were trimmed by 4 bases and 10 bases, with 19 bases remaining between them. The CDR3 nucleotides are TGTGCCAGCAGTTCTATCGGGACCGCACAGGGAAAACTGTTTTTT. This translates into CASSSIGTAQGKLFF.

V is TRBV27 and J is TRBJ2-7; D might be TRBD1 (6 bases). With 2 bases removed from V and 2 bases from J, the gap between germline ends came to 13 bases. Germline values: CDR1 MNHEY, CDR2 SMNVEV (reference sequence). The CDR3 totals 15 residues. This chain's CDR3 is CASSLERQAPYEQYF. The CDR3 DNA reads as TGTGCCAGCAGTTTAGAGCGACAGGCCCCCTACGAGCAGTACTTC.

This chain links TRBV29-1 with TRBJ1-1, with D perhaps TRBD1 (5 bases). CDR3 length equals 13 residues. The V end was cut by 3 bases, the J end by 1 base, with 9 bases between. CDR1 and CDR2 (germline): SQVTM, ANQGSEA. CDR3 nucleotide sequence: TGCAGCGTTGATAACCAGGGGAACACTGAAGCTTTCTTT. It is translated as CSVDNQGNTEAFF.

The chain links TRBV7-6 to TRBJ2-3; the D gene is possibly TRBD2 (6 bases). CDR1 and CDR2 from the germline V gene are SGHVS and FNYEAQ. V was cut by 2 bases and J by 5 bases, with 8 bases left in between. This CDR3 comprises 13 residues. The CDR3 nucleotides read TGTGCCAGCAGCTTACGGGAGAAAGATACGCAGTATTTT. Translating gives CASSLREKDTQYF. The full variable domain, completed using reference TRBV7-6 and TRBJ2-3, is GAGVSQSPRYKVTKRGQDVALRCDPISGHVSLYWYRQALGQGPEFLTYFNYEAQQDKSGLPNDRFSAERPEGSISTLTIQRTEQRDSAMYRCASSLREKDTQYFGPGTRLTVL.

V gene TRBV4-3 combines with J gene TRBJ1-2, with D perhaps TRBD1 (5 bases). Germline V gene data show CDR1 as LGHNA and CDR2 as YSLEER. This CDR3 comprises 13 residues. V was pared by 0 bases and J by 8 bases, with 10 bases between. The CDR3 protein is CASSQDRWGGYTF. In DNA, the CDR3 is TGCGCCAGCAGCCAAGATCGGTGGGGCGGCTACACCTTC.

There are a few counts of this clone. The V gene is TRBV9, the J gene TRBJ2-5, with TRBD2 identical over 10 bases. Trimming at V came to 4 bases and at J to 1 base, leaving 7 bases not matched to a gene. Germline V CDR1 and CDR2: SGDLS, YYNGEE. CDR3 size: 16 residues. The CDR3 bases are TGTGCCAGCAGCCACCTTAGCGGGGGGCCCCAAGAGACCCAGTACTTC. It specifies CASSHLSGGPQETQYF. The full variable domain, its missing parts supplied by reference TRBV9 and TRBJ2-5, is DSGVTQTPKHLITATGQRVTLRCSPRSGDLSVYWYQQSLDQGLQFLIQYYNGEERAKGNILERFSAQQFPDLHSELNLSSLELGDSALYFCASSHLSGGPQETQYFGPGTRLLVL.

The chain combines TRBV4-3 with TRBJ2-3, with 8 bases aligning to TRBD2. After removal of 4 bases from V and 2 bases from J, the junction contained 8 bases not matched to a gene. The V gene's germline CDR1 is LGHNA and CDR2 YSLEER. The CDR3 loop spans 16 amino acids. In DNA form, the CDR3 reads TGCGCCAGCAGCCCCGGGGTAGCGGGGTTCACAGATACGCAGTATTTT. Translating gives CASSPGVAGFTDTQYF.

In this sample, this clone turned up once. The chain employs TRBV11-1 and TRBJ1-2; 7 positions match TRBD1. Germline V lookup: CDR1 SGHAT, CDR2 FQDESV (reference sequence). V shed 2 bases and J 4 bases; nucleotides not matched to a gene: 4. The length of the CDR3 is 14 residues. Written as DNA, the CDR3 is TGTGCCAGCAGCTTAAGGGACAGCTCCTATGGCTACACCTTC. This translates into CASSLRDSSYGYTF.

V usage is TRBV29-1 and J usage is TRBJ2-7, with 10 bases matching TRBD1. CDR1 is SQVTM, CDR2 ANQGSEA, per germline. Germline trimming cut 6 bases from V and 5 bases from J; bases unmatched to any gene: 10. The CDR3 runs to 14 residues. The CDR3 region has the DNA TGCAGCGTCCTGCGACAGGGGGCAATGAACGAGCAGTACTTC. Translation: CSVLRQGAMNEQYF.

The rearrangement links TRBV5-1 to TRBJ2-5, with 7 bases matching TRBD2. The DNA end favors TRBJ2-7, so the J call may be wrong. The CDR3 extends over 14 amino acids. Looked up from germline, CDR1 is SGHRS and CDR2 is YFSETQ. DNA for the CDR3: TGCGCCAGCAGCCCCGGGGGGAACTCCTACGAGCAGTACTTC. Amino acid sequence: CASSPGGNSYEQYF.

This clone was detected a few times. V and J are TRBV5-1 and TRBJ2-6; no clear D gene. Per the germline V gene, CDR1 is SGHRS and CDR2 is YFSETQ. Trimming stripped 0 bases from V and 0 bases from J, with 7 bases between. The CDR3 contains 16 residues. CDR3 residues: CASSLGGASGANVLTF. In nucleotides, the CDR3 is TGCGCCAGCAGCTTGGGAGGAGCCTCTGGGGCCAACGTCCTGACTTTC.

This clone occurred once. The chain joins TRBV11-3 to TRBJ2-5; 8 bases align to TRBD2. This CDR3 comprises 18 residues. Per germline, CDR1 SGHNT and CDR2 YENEEA. The V and J ends lost 5 bases and 5 bases, in that order; junction bases with no gene match: 19. CDR3 sequence: CASSPGIRNGGAEETQYF. CDR3 in DNA: TGTGCCAGCAGCCCAGGGATCCGGAACGGGGGGGCCGAGGAGACCCAGTACTTC.

The V call is TRBV4-2, the J call TRBJ1-6; D might be TRBD1 (6 bases). Trimming stripped 0 bases from V and 4 bases from J, with 16 bases between. The CDR3 spans 18 residues. CDR1 is LGHNA, CDR2 YNFKEQ, per germline. In nucleotides, the CDR3 is TGTGCCAGCAGCCAAGATCCGGGCGCAGGGGCTTATAATTCACCCCTCCACTTT. It yields the protein CASSQDPGAGAYNSPLHF.

The gene calls are TRBV5-1 and TRBJ2-3, with 12 bases that match TRBD2. This CDR3 contains 15 residues. Losses at the gene ends were 4 bases for V and 8 bases for J; bases not matched to a gene: 8. Per the germline V gene, CDR1 is SGHRS and CDR2 is YFSETQ. The CDR3 spells CASSRTSGDSGTQYF. CDR3 nucleotide sequence: TGCGCCAGCAGCCGGACTAGCGGGGATTCGGGTACGCAGTATTTT.

In this sample, this clone turned up once. This chain connects TRBV7-2 to TRBJ2-1; tentative D call: TRBD1 (6 bases). The V end lost 0 bases, the J end lost 5 bases, and 11 bases lay between the germline ends. This CDR3 comprises 15 residues. Germline CDR1 reads SGHTA; CDR2 reads FQGNSA. The CDR3 loop reads CASSLAGTTHNEQFF. The CDR3 DNA reads TGTGCCAGCAGCTTAGCCGGGACAACACACAATGAGCAGTTCTTC.